This paragraph reports one T cell receptor (beta chain). This entry comes from a study of shared clonotypes between healthy human individuals. As originally analysed: With immunoSEQ giving junction-only sequences and no quality scores, filtering differed. The protocol was immunoSEQ multiplex PCR, while the TCRdb copy is restricted to in-frame clones and leaves out a portion. V and J calls and clone size are copied from that table; D and trimming were computed from the DNA. The repertoire includes 2 million to 2.5 million clones, approximately 95% of them detected once, and 0.35% to 0.45% sits in the top ten. Germline V gives CDR1 SNHLY, CDR2 FYNNEI. The CDR3 runs to 15 residues. V dropped 5 bases and J dropped 1 base, with 12 bases sitting between them. Caucasian adults residing in Nashville, Tennessee made up all the donors.

The sequenced sample was naive CD4+ T cells from PBMCs. The subset was: CD45RA+ positively selected. This sequence joins TRBV2 and TRBJ1-5, with D unclear. The receptor comes from a man younger than 30 in good health. Some clones in this sample may be carry-over from other donors' samples. The CDR3 DNA reads as TGTGCCAGCAGTAGGACGGTTATGAGCAATCAGCCCCAGCATTTT. Translating it yields CASSRTVMSNQPQHF.